One sample yielded the 17 T cell receptor beta chains listed below, sequenced in a study of shared clonotypes between healthy human individuals. It was CD45RO-negative cells, positively selected for CCR7, that made up naive CD8 cells, with terminally differentiated effector memory CD45RA+ cells excluded. Assay: immunoSEQ multiplex PCR; the TCRdb copy retains only in-frame clones and omits some. The table shows millions of clones, with about 94% occurring only once. Sequencing was done on a sample of naive CD8+ T cells sorted from blood. These TCRs come from a man aged 18 to 29 in good health.

This chain links TRBV7-9 with TRBJ2-4; TRBD2 aligns across 10 bases. V gave up 4 bases and J gave up 7 bases; unmatched junction bases: 7. Germline lookup yields CDR1 SEHNR and CDR2 FQNEAQ (reference sequence). The CDR3 is 15 amino acids. The chain's CDR3 is CASSSPLAGDNIQYF. CDR3 DNA: TGTGCCAGCAGCTCACCGCTAGCGGGAGATAACATTCAGTACTTC.

The gene calls are TRBV27 and TRBJ2-2; TRBD2 agrees at 9 bases. The CDR3 has 15 amino acids. CDR1 and CDR2 (germline): MNHEY, SMNVEV (reference sequence). Trimming removed 10 bases from V and 4 bases from J; junction bases left unmatched: 10. The CDR3 DNA reads as TGTGCCACCTCCTCAGTGACTAGCGGCACCGGGGAGCTGTTTTTT. Protein product: CATSSVTSGTGELFF.

About this clone itself: Other DNA sequences in this specimen translate into the identical CDR3. The chain carries TRBV15 and TRBJ2-7; 10 positions match TRBD2. After removal of 3 bases from V and 4 bases from J, the junction contained 0 bases not matched to a gene. The CDR3 loop spans 13 amino acids. Germline V lookup: CDR1 LNHNV, CDR2 YYDKDF (reference sequence). The CDR3 bases are TGTGCCACCAGCAGGACTAGCGGGTACGAGCAGTACTTC. This translates into CATSRTSGYEQYF.

Points on this clone: Other DNA sequences in the sample encode the same CDR3. The V gene is TRBV29-1, the J gene TRBJ2-7; no firm D call. Germline CDR1 is SQVTM and CDR2 is ANQGSEA. The CDR3 consists of 10 residues. V lost 4 bases and J 4 bases, leaving 5 bases between the germline ends. The CDR3 nucleotides are TGCAGCGTTGGGGAATACGAGCAGTACTTC. Translating gives CSVGEYEQYF.

The J gene is TRBJ2-7, the V gene TRBV7-9; 10 positions match TRBD2. The CDR3 loop spans 16 amino acids. From germline, CDR1 is SEHNR and CDR2 FQNEAQ (reference sequence). V was clipped by 1 base and J by 4 bases; unmatched bases: 7. This CDR3 is CASSLDTAGGNYEQYF. The CDR3 nucleotides read TGTGCCAGCAGCTTAGATACAGCGGGGGGGAATTACGAGCAGTACTTC. Drawing the rest from reference TRBV7-9 and TRBJ2-7, the complete variable domain is DTGVSQNPRHKITKRGQNVTFRCDPISEHNRLYWYRQTLGQGPEFLTYFQNEAQLEKSRLLSDRFSAERPKGSFSTLEIQRTEQGDSAMYLCASSLDTAGGNYEQYFGPGTRLTVT.

CDR3 in DNA: TGCGCCAGCAGCCAAGATCCACTAGCGCCAGATACGCAGTATTTT. It specifies CASSQDPLAPDTQYF. The chain is built from TRBV4-1 and TRBJ2-3; TRBD2 matches 7 bases. Germline values: CDR1 MGHRA, CDR2 YSYEKL. The CDR3 length is 15 residues. V dropped 0 bases and J dropped 4; count of bases not matched to a gene: 4.

The CDR3 reads CASSSPGENYEQYF. The CDR3 nucleotides are TGTGCCAGCAGTTCCCCCGGGGAAAACTACGAGCAGTACTTC. The chain employs TRBV28 and TRBJ2-7, with D possibly TRBD2 on 5 matching bases. The germline V gene encodes CDR1 MDHEN and CDR2 SYDVKM. The CDR3 is 14 amino acids. V shed 4 bases and J shed 3 bases, with 13 bases lying between them.

CDR3 sequence: CASSSSGLQETQYF. The DNA of the CDR3 is TGTGCCAGCAGTTCATCGGGACTCCAAGAGACCCAGTACTTC. The chain carries TRBV6-5 and TRBJ2-5; D is possibly TRBD2 (6 bases). The CDR3 sequence is 14 residues long. V was cut by 4 bases and J by 1 base, with 10 bases left in between. The V gene's germline CDR1 is MNHEY and CDR2 SVGAGI.

This chain joins TRBV19 and TRBJ2-3; D is uncertain. The CDR3 contains 15 residues. Deletions cut 0 bases from V and 2 bases from J, with 9 bases between. The germline V gene encodes CDR1 LNHDA and CDR2 SQIVND (reference sequence). The CDR3, as DNA: TGTGCCAGTAGTATAGATCGTGGCTCCACAGATACGCAGTATTTT. Translating it yields CASSIDRGSTDTQYF.

V is TRBV11-2 and J is TRBJ2-1, with D perhaps matching TRBD1 or TRBD2 (5 bases each). Trimming removed 5 bases at V and 2 bases at J, with 16 bases between. The CDR3 runs to 16 residues. Germline CDR1 is SGHAT and CDR2 is FQNNGV. The CDR3 DNA reads as TGTGCCAGCAGCCCAGGACTGGGACCCCCCTACAATGAGCAGTTCTTC. It is translated as CASSPGLGPPYNEQFF.

This chain uses TRBV6-1 with TRBJ2-7; 9 bases match TRBD2. V lost 2 bases, J lost 2 bases, and 4 bases stayed unmatched. CDR1 and CDR2 (germline): MNHNS, SASEGT. There are 15 residues in the CDR3. This CDR3 reads CASSEFGTSTYEQYF. CDR3 DNA sequence: TGTGCCAGCAGTGAATTTGGGACTAGCACCTACGAGCAGTACTTC.

V gene TRBV19 combines with J gene TRBJ2-3; no clear D. CDR3 size: 15 residues. V was clipped by 4 bases and J by 3 bases, with 14 bases between them. Per the germline V gene, CDR1 is LNHDA and CDR2 is SQIVND (reference sequence). This CDR3 reads CASSSSPVGTDTQYF. CDR3 sequence (DNA): TGTGCCAGTAGTAGTTCTCCGGTCGGGACAGATACGCAGTATTTT.

The gene calls are TRBV2 and TRBJ2-7, with 11 bases aligning to TRBD2. V trimming: 4 bases; J trimming: 6 bases; junction bases outside the gene matches: 14. Germline V CDR1 and CDR2: SNHLY, FYNNEI. The CDR3 is 17 amino acids. This CDR3 reads CASSGLAGGLVGSEQYF. The CDR3 DNA follows: TGTGCCAGCAGTGGGCTAGCGGGGGGCCTGGTAGGCTCCGAGCAGTACTTC. The entire variable domain, with the rest obtained from reference TRBV2 and TRBJ2-7, is as follows: EPEVTQTPSHQVTQMGQEVILRCVPISNHLYFYWYRQILGQKVEFLVSFYNNEISEKSEIFDDQFSVERPDGSNFTLKIRSTKLEDSAMYFCASSGLAGGLVGSEQYFGPGTRLTVT.

The chain carries TRBV4-1 and TRBJ1-3, with a possible D match to TRBD1 (5 bases). Trimming pared 1 base from V and 4 bases from J, leaving 11 bases between. The CDR3 consists of 15 residues. The V gene's germline CDR1 is MGHRA and CDR2 YSYEKL. CDR3 amino acids: CASSQVNGQGNTIYF. The DNA for the CDR3 is TGCGCCAGCAGCCAAGTAAACGGACAAGGAAACACCATATATTTT.

This clone has only a few counts. The sample has other DNA sequences that encode this CDR3 too. This sequence joins TRBV7-9 and TRBJ1-1; D is uncertain. Deletions cut 5 bases from V and 4 bases from J, with 8 bases between. The germline gives CDR1 SEHNR, CDR2 FQNEAQ (reference sequence). There are 12 residues in the CDR3. In nucleotides, the CDR3 is TGTGCCAGCAGCCTAGGAAGCACTGAAGCTTTCTTT. It codes for CASSLGSTEAFF.

The rearrangement uses TRBV5-4 and TRBJ1-1; TRBD1 matches 9 bases. Germline CDR1 is SGHNT and CDR2 is YYREEE (reference sequence). This CDR3 region has 13 residues. The V gene end was trimmed by 4 bases and the J gene end by 7 bases; junction bases not matched to a gene: 5. The CDR3 sequence is CASSEQGANEAFF. Here the CDR3 DNA reads TGTGCCAGCAGCGAACAGGGGGCGAATGAAGCTTTCTTT.

The rearrangement links TRBV28 to TRBJ1-1, with D hard to call. Trimming took 6 bases from V and 0 from J, leaving 11 bases between them. The V gene's germline CDR1 is MDHEN and CDR2 SYDVKM. The CDR3 length is 14 residues. Here the CDR3 DNA reads TGTGCCAGCAGACCACAGCTCATGAACACTGAAGCTTTCTTT. Its protein is CASRPQLMNTEAFF.